The next 24 T cell receptor beta chains were all read from a single sample in a study of blood T cell repertoires in COVID-19. TCRdb's copy holds only in-frame clones and misses some; the assay was immunoSEQ multiplex PCR. The table lists approximately 400,000 clones, 87% of them singletons. Sequenced input: PBMCs or T cells enriched from blood (not recorded which). The receptors were sampled from a man under 40 who had recovered from COVID-19.

The chain links TRBV7-2 to TRBJ2-3, with D tentatively TRBD1 (5 bases). With 7 bases removed from V and 2 bases from J, the gap between germline ends came to 16 bases. This CDR3 region has 15 residues. Per the germline V gene, CDR1 is SGHTA and CDR2 is FQGNSA. DNA of the CDR3: TGTGCCAGCAACCTCCGGGCAGGGTACACAGATACGCAGTATTTT. Encoded protein: CASNLRAGYTDTQYF.

The V gene is TRBV19, the J gene TRBJ2-7; 8 bases map to TRBD1. Germline lookup yields CDR1 LNHDA and CDR2 SQIVND (reference sequence). The CDR3 is 14 residues long. The V gene end was trimmed by 10 bases and the J gene end by 0 bases; junction bases not matched to a gene: 8. The CDR3 DNA sequence: TGTGCCACCAGAGGGACAGGCTTCTCCTACGAGCAGTACTTC. This codes for CATRGTGFSYEQYF.

The genes are TRBV19 and TRBJ1-5, with TRBD1 identical over 10 bases. CDR1 and CDR2 from the germline V gene are LNHDA and SQIVND (reference sequence). The CDR3 extends over 14 amino acids. Germline trimming cut 7 bases from V and 5 bases from J; bases unmatched to any gene: 5. In DNA form, the CDR3 reads TGTGCCAGTACCCGGGACAGGGGCGATCAGCCCCAGCATTTT. Translation: CASTRDRGDQPQHF. The full variable domain, rest sourced from reference TRBV19 and TRBJ1-5, is DGGITQSPKYLFRKEGQNVTLSCEQNLNHDAMYWYRQDPGQGLRLIYYSQIVNDFQKGDIAEGYSVSREKKESFPLTVTSAQKNPTAFYLCASTRDRGDQPQHFGDGTRLSIL.

This clone showed up just a few times. The chain recombines TRBV10-3 with TRBJ2-7; D ambiguous. CDR3 length: 15 amino acids. Germline lookup yields CDR1 ENHRY and CDR2 SYGVKD. V lost 2 bases to trimming and J lost 0 bases, with 11 bases between them. CDR3 DNA sequence: TGTGCCATCAGTGAGAAACAGCCGGCCTCCTACGAGCAGTACTTC. As protein: CAISEKQPASYEQYF.

V gene TRBV5-1 combines with J gene TRBJ1-4, with TRBD1 as a possible D gene (6 bases). Trimming removed 2 bases from V and 0 bases from J, with 17 bases in between. The CDR3 runs 18 residues. The V gene's germline CDR1 is SGHRS and CDR2 YFSETQ. The chain's CDR3 is CASSFSGGLRATNEKLFF. The CDR3 DNA follows: TGCGCCAGCAGCTTTTCGGGGGGCCTCCGTGCAACTAATGAAAAACTGTTTTTT. Looking up the rest from reference TRBV5-1 and TRBJ1-4 gives the full variable domain: KAGVTQTPRYLIKTRGQQVTLSCSPISGHRSVSWYQQTPGQGLQFLFEYFSETQRNKGNFPGRFSGRQFSNSRSEMNVSTLELGDSALYLCASSFSGGLRATNEKLFFGSGTQLSVL.

This clone appeared once. The sample contains more than one DNA sequence encoding this CDR3. This chain joins TRBV6-5 and TRBJ2-7, with a possible D match to TRBD2 (5 bases). CDR1 and CDR2 (germline): MNHEY, SVGAGI. V lost 0 bases, J lost 3 bases, and 6 bases lay in between. CDR3 size: 13 residues. The CDR3 here is CASSYSGSYEQYF. As DNA, the CDR3 is TGTGCCAGCAGTTACTCGGGGAGCTACGAGCAGTACTTC.

The chain links TRBV4-1 to TRBJ2-1, with 9 nucleotides matching TRBD1. CDR3 length equals 16 residues. Germline V gene sequence: CDR1 MGHRA, CDR2 YSYEKL. With 1 base clipped from V and 4 bases from J, the junction kept 5 bases outside the gene matches. The CDR3 DNA reads as TGCGCCAGCAGCCAAGGGACAGGGGCGCTATACAATGAGCAGTTCTTC. This gives the protein CASSQGTGALYNEQFF.

The chain has TRBV30 and TRBJ2-3; D tentatively reads TRBD1 or TRBD2 (5 bases each). This CDR3 region has 12 residues. V shed 7 bases and J shed 4 bases, with 12 bases lying between them. Looked up from germline, CDR1 is GTSNPN and CDR2 is SVGIG (reference sequence). In DNA form, the CDR3 reads TGTGCCTTGGGGGTAGTAGCAGATACGCAGTATTTT. This codes for CALGVVADTQYF. The complete variable domain, with remaining parts taken from reference TRBV30 and TRBJ2-3, reads SQTIHQWPATLVQPVGSPLSLECTVEGTSNPNLYWYRQAAGRGLQLLFYSVGIGQISSEVPQNLSASRPQDRQFILSSKKLLLSDSGFYLCALGVVADTQYFGPGTRLTVL.

This chain joins TRBV6-5 and TRBJ1-1; TRBD1 matches at 9 bases. The CDR3 runs to 14 residues. Losses at the gene ends were 4 bases for V and 1 base for J; bases not matched to a gene: 1. CDR1 is MNHEY, CDR2 SVGAGI, per germline. The CDR3: CASSLDRGNTEAFF. The CDR3 coding sequence is TGTGCCAGCAGTTTGGACAGGGGGAACACTGAAGCTTTCTTT.

V gene TRBV19 combines with J gene TRBJ2-5; TRBD2 is a possible D gene (6 bases). The CDR3 has 13 residues. CDR1 is LNHDA and CDR2 is SQIVND in the germline V gene (reference sequence). Trimming removed 2 bases from V and 4 bases from J, with 8 bases in between. CDR3 nucleotide sequence: TGTGCCAGTAGTATAAACGGGGGAGAGACCCAGTACTTC. It translates to CASSINGGETQYF.

The chain carries TRBV2 and TRBJ1-2, with 8 positions matching TRBD1. Unmatched junction bases numbered 17, after V lost 8 bases and J lost 6 bases. The CDR3 loop spans 16 amino acids. Looked up from germline, CDR1 is SNHLY and CDR2 is FYNNEI. Here the CDR3 reads CASGDSTGGPLNGYTF. The CDR3 bases are TGTGCCAGCGGGGATTCCACAGGGGGACCTTTAAATGGCTACACCTTC. The variable domain in full, completed from reference TRBV2 and TRBJ1-2, reads EPEVTQTPSHQVTQMGQEVILRCVPISNHLYFYWYRQILGQKVEFLVSFYNNEISEKSEIFDDQFSVERPDGSNFTLKIRSTKLEDSAMYFCASGDSTGGPLNGYTFGSGTRLTVV.

This chain links TRBV5-1 with TRBJ1-1; 8 bases map to TRBD1. The CDR3 has 16 amino acids. CDR1 is SGHRS, CDR2 YFSETQ, per germline. V lost 6 bases, J lost 1 base, and 11 bases stayed unmatched. The CDR3: CASNLQGGAWNTEAFF. In nucleotides, the CDR3 is TGCGCCAGCAACCTACAGGGGGGGGCTTGGAACACTGAAGCTTTCTTT.

This sequence joins TRBV4-1 and TRBJ1-3; D is ambiguous. Per the germline V gene, CDR1 is MGHRA and CDR2 is YSYEKL. The CDR3 has 12 residues. Trimming left V 1 base short and J 8 bases short, with 6 bases between. CDR3 protein: CASSQVPDTIYF. The CDR3 nucleotides are TGCGCCAGCAGCCAAGTCCCTGACACCATATATTTT.

The chain carries TRBV5-1 and TRBJ1-5; 7 positions agree with TRBD1. The junction had 5 bases not matched to a gene; V was cut back by 1 base and J by 7 bases. There are 14 residues in the CDR3. Germline-derived CDR1 and CDR2 are SGHRS and YFSETQ. The CDR3 loop is CASSLRGQGQPQHF. The CDR3 DNA sequence: TGCGCCAGCAGCTTGAGGGGGCAAGGACAGCCCCAGCATTTT.

The J gene is TRBJ2-5, the V gene TRBV7-3, with D unclear. Germline-derived CDR1 and CDR2 are SGHTA and FQGTGA. V dropped 0 bases and J dropped 10 bases, with 12 bases sitting between them. The CDR3 is 13 amino acids. The CDR3 DNA reads TGTGCCAGCAGCTTAACGTCTTTAGAGGACCAGTACTTC. Its translation is CASSLTSLEDQYF.

This clone was seen a single time. CDR3 DNA sequence: TGTGCCATCAGGATCTTAGGAGGATCGGGGGGGAATGTGGAGCAGTTCTTC. This codes for CAIRILGGSGGNVEQFF. The chain recombines TRBV10-3 with TRBJ2-1; 8 bases align to TRBD2. With 6 bases clipped from V and 10 bases from J, the junction kept 20 bases outside the gene matches. Germline V gene data show CDR1 as ENHRY and CDR2 as SYGVKD. The CDR3 covers 17 residues.

The chain links TRBV19 to TRBJ2-7; 7 bases map to TRBD1. Germline CDR1 and CDR2: LNHDA and SQIVND (reference sequence). J was trimmed by 2 bases and V by 5 bases; bases with no gene match: 3. The CDR3 covers 13 residues. The CDR3 DNA reads as TGTGCCAGTAGTTTCACAGGGGCCTACGAGCAGTACTTC. It specifies CASSFTGAYEQYF.

The V and J genes are TRBV4-1 and TRBJ2-7; the match to TRBD2 covers 11 bases. CDR3 length: 15 residues. V lost 4 bases and J lost 0; bases outside the gene matches: 2. CDR1 is MGHRA, CDR2 YSYEKL, per germline. This chain's CDR3 is CASSPGLADSYEQYF. CDR3 bases: TGCGCCAGCAGCCCGGGACTAGCGGACTCCTACGAGCAGTACTTC.

The rearrangement uses TRBV11-2 and TRBJ1-2; a weak D match, TRBD1 (5 bases). V lost 5 bases and J 2 bases, leaving 24 bases between the germline ends. Germline values: CDR1 SGHAT, CDR2 FQNNGV. The CDR3 runs to 18 residues. CDR3 region: CASSPYPSGGRDNYGYTF. The CDR3 nucleotides read TGTGCCAGCAGCCCCTACCCAAGCGGGGGAAGGGACAACTATGGCTACACCTTC.

The CDR3 DNA reads as TGTGCCAGCAGCTTGCTCGACTTTTACTCTGGAAACACCATATATTTT. Encoded protein: CASSLLDFYSGNTIYF. The chain recombines TRBV5-6 with TRBJ1-3; unclear D gene. The germline V gene encodes CDR1 SGHDT and CDR2 YYEEEE. Deletions cut 1 base from V and 0 bases from J, with 11 bases between. The CDR3 is made up of 16 amino acids.

The rearrangement joins TRBV5-4 to TRBJ2-7; unclear D gene. This CDR3 spans 12 amino acids. CDR1 is SGHNT and CDR2 is YYREEE in the germline V gene (reference sequence). V dropped 3 bases and J dropped 0 bases, with 4 bases sitting between them. The CDR3 region is CASSSNSYEQYF. The DNA of the CDR3 is TGTGCCAGCAGCTCTAACTCCTACGAGCAGTACTTC. Complete variable domain (other parts from reference TRBV5-4 and TRBJ2-7): ETGVTQSPTHLIKTRGQQVTLRCSSQSGHNTVSWYQQALGQGPQFIFQYYREEENGRGNFPPRFSGLQFPNYSSELNVNALELDDSALYLCASSSNSYEQYFGPGTRLTVT.

The chain couples TRBV29-1 to TRBJ1-5, with 12 nucleotides matching TRBD1. Per germline, CDR1 SQVTM and CDR2 ANQGSEA. The CDR3 totals 15 residues. The ends lost 6 bases at V and 5 bases at J; junction bases unmatched: 8. The CDR3 reads CSVALGQGAYQPQHF. The CDR3 nucleotides read TGCAGCGTCGCACTGGGACAGGGGGCTTATCAGCCCCAGCATTTT.

The gene calls are TRBV11-2 and TRBJ1-1, with D perhaps matching TRBD1 (6 bases). The germline V gene encodes CDR1 SGHAT and CDR2 FQNNGV. CDR3 length equals 14 residues. The germline V and J ends were trimmed by 5 bases and 5 bases, with 15 bases remaining between them. The CDR3 here is CASSRTGSWTEAFF. The CDR3 DNA sequence: TGTGCCAGCAGCCGTACAGGGAGTTGGACTGAAGCTTTCTTT.

This clone was counted once. CDR3 in DNA: TGTGCCAGCAGCTTGGGACAGGGGGCTGGCTACACCTTC. Protein: CASSLGQGAGYTF. This rearrangement joins TRBV2 to TRBJ1-2, with 12 bases matching TRBD1. This CDR3 has 13 amino acids. The germline V gene has CDR1 SNHLY and CDR2 FYNNEI. With V trimmed by 6 bases and J by 7 bases, 3 bases remained unmatched.